This T cell receptor (beta chain) emerged from a study of blood T cell repertoires in COVID-19. About the study: From T cells, B-cell-depleted T cells, or PBMCs came the material, which was cDNA or gDNA.

Participant ages covered roughly 18 to 89 years across about 22 US areas. Before they entered the study, exposed participants had met a COVID-19 case within 2 weeks. This CDR3 contains 16 residues. The V and J ends lost 1 base and 1 base, in that order; junction bases with no gene match: 1. Germline V lookup: CDR1 KGHSH, CDR2 LQKENI. Clones were sequenced by immunoSEQ multiplex PCR, and TCRdb holds only the in-frame ones, with some missing. The sample gives 250,000 to 300,000 clones, about four fifths of which show up once; around 5% is in the top ten. The TCR originated in a man aged 40-50 years who had been exposed to COVID-19. The material sequenced was PBMCs or T cells enriched from blood (not recorded which). The V call is TRBV18, the J call TRBJ2-6, with 7 bases identical to TRBD1. CDR3 in amino acids: CASSPQGQSGANVLTF. CDR3 nucleotide sequence: TGTGCCAGCTCACCACAGGGACAGTCTGGGGCCAACGTCCTGACTTTC.